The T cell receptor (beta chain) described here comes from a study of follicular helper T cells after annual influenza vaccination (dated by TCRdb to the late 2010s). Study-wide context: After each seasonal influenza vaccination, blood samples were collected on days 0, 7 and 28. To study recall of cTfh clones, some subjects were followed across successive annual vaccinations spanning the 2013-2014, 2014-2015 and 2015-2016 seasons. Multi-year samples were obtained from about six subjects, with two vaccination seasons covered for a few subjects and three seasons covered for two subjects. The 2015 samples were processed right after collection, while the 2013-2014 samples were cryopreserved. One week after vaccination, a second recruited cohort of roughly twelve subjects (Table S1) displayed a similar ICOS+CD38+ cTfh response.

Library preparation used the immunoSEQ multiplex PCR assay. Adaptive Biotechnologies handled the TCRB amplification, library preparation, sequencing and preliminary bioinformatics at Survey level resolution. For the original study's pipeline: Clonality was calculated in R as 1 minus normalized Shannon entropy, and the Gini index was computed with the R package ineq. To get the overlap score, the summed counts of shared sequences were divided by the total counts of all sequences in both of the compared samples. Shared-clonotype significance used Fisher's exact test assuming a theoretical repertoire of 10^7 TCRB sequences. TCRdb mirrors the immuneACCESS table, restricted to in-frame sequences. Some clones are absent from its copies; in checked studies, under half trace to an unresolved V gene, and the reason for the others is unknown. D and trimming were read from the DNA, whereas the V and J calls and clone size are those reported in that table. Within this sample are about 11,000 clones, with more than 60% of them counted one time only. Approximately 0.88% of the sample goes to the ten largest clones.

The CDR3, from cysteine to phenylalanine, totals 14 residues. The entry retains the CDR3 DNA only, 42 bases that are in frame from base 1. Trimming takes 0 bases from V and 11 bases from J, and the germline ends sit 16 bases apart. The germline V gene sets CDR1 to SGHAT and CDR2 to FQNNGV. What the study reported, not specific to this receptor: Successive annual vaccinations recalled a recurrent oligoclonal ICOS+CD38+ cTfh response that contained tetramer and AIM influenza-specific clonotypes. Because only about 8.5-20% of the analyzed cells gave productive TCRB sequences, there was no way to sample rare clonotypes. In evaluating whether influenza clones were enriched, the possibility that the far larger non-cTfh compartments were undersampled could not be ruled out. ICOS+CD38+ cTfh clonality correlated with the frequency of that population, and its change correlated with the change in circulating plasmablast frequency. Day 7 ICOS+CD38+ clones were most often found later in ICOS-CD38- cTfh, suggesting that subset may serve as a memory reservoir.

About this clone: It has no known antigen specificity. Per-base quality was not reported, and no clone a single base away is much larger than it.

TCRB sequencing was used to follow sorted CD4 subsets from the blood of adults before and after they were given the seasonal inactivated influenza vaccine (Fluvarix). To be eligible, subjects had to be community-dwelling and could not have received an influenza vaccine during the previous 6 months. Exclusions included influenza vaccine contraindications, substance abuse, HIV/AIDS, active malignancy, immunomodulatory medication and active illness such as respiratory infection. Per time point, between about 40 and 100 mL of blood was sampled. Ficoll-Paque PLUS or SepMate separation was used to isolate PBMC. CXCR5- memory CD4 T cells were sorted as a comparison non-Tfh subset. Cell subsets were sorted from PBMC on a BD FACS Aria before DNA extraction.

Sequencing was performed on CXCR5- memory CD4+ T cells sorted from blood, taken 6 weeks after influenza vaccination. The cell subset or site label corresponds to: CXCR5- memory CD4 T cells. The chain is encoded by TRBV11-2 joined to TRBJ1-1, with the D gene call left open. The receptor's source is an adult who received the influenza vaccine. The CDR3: CASSLEVGVSKAFF. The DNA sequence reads TGTGCCAGCAGCTTAGAGGTCGGGGTTAGTAAGGCTTTCTTT.